Presented here are 9 T cell receptor beta chains from one specimen sequenced in a study of T-cell reconstitution after alpha-beta-depleted transplantation in children. Preparation of the TCRbeta library used unique molecular identifiers. In TCRdb, the PCR reads were re-called with MiXCR into one record per CDR3 protein. Among approximately 170,000 distinct CDR3 sequences listed, 8.5% to 14% were seen once. Sequenced here: PBMCs, sampled before TCRalphabeta/CD19-depleted stem cell transplant. These receptors were obtained from a boy aged 2-15 years with acute myeloid leukemia, due to receive a stem cell transplant.

This clonotype was seen at least ten times. The chain is built from TRBV19 and TRBJ2-1; D possibly corresponds to TRBD1 (5 bases). The germline CDR1 and CDR2 sequences are LNHDA and SQIVND (reference sequence). V lost 3 bases and J lost 2, with 14 bases in between. This CDR3 spans 16 amino acids. The CDR3 nucleotides are TGTGCCAGTAGTATCACGGGCAGGGCGGCCTACAATGAGCAGTTCTTC. It translates to CASSITGRAAYNEQFF. The full variable domain, rest sourced from reference TRBV19 and TRBJ2-1, is DGGITQSPKYLFRKEGQNVTLSCEQNLNHDAMYWYRQDPGQGLRLIYYSQIVNDFQKGDIAEGYSVSREKKESFPLTVTSAQKNPTAFYLCASSITGRAAYNEQFFGPGTRLTVL.

This clonotype has a count of ten or more. The chain recombines TRBV20-1 with TRBJ2-7, with TRBD2 matching 11 bases. Germline V gives CDR1 DFQATT, CDR2 SNEGSKA (reference sequence). The CDR3 runs to 17 residues. Trimming cost V 3 bases and J 2 bases; bases outside gene matches: 12. The DNA of the CDR3 is TGCAGTGCTAGGGAGCCCGGGACTAGCGGCGCCACCTACGAGCAGTACTTC. Its protein is CSAREPGTSGATYEQYF.

This clonotype occurred many times. The chain couples TRBV5-1 to TRBJ2-3; TRBD1 is a possible D gene (6 bases). Trimming pared 3 bases from V and 2 bases from J, leaving 13 bases between. The length of the CDR3 is 15 residues. CDR1 is SGHRS and CDR2 is YFSETQ in the germline V gene. CDR3 DNA: TGCGCCAGCAGCTGGCCGGACAGCCTCACAGATACGCAGTATTTT. Protein: CASSWPDSLTDTQYF. Together with reference TRBV5-1 and TRBJ2-3, the CDR3 gives the full variable domain: KAGVTQTPRYLIKTRGQQVTLSCSPISGHRSVSWYQQTPGQGLQFLFEYFSETQRNKGNFPGRFSGRQFSNSRSEMNVSTLELGDSALYLCASSWPDSLTDTQYFGPGTRLTVL.

The sample holds many counts of this clonotype. V gene TRBV29-1 combines with J gene TRBJ2-2; 14 bases align to TRBD2. The CDR3 contains 17 residues. Germline lookup yields CDR1 SQVTM and CDR2 ANQGSEA. Germline trimming cut 5 bases from V and 1 base from J; bases unmatched to any gene: 6. CDR3 loop: CSVSGLAGALNTGELFF. CDR3 coding DNA: TGCAGCGTTTCGGGACTAGCGGGGGCCCTGAACACCGGGGAGCTGTTTTTT.

This clonotype was detected many times. The chain employs TRBV4-1 and TRBJ1-1; 10 bases fit TRBD1. V shed 3 bases and J 9 bases; nucleotides not matched to a gene: 7. The germline CDR1 and CDR2 sequences are MGHRA and YSYEKL. CDR3 length: 14 amino acids. The CDR3 bases are TGCGCCAGCAGCCATCCGGGACAGGGGCTACAAGCTTTCTTT. Amino acid sequence: CASSHPGQGLQAFF.

This clonotype showed up many times. Germline is not matched at one junction end, which may reflect a read error. The gene calls are TRBV7-9 and TRBJ2-1, with 9 positions matching TRBD2. The germline V gene encodes CDR1 SEHNR and CDR2 FQNEAQ (reference sequence). The CDR3 contains 15 residues. The CDR3 here is CASSLAGNLRNEQFF. The DNA of the CDR3 is TGTGCCAGCAGCCTAGCGGGAAATCTACGCAATGAGCAGTTCTTC.

This clonotype was picked up many times. The gene calls are TRBV5-1 and TRBJ1-1, with D perhaps matching TRBD1 (6 bases). Trimming shortened V by 1 base and J by 6 bases, and 13 bases separated the two germline ends. Germline V gene lookup returns CDR1 SGHRS and CDR2 YFSETQ. The CDR3 extends over 14 amino acids. CDR3 sequence: CASSLYREGAEAFF. DNA for the CDR3: TGCGCCAGCAGCTTGTACAGGGAGGGCGCTGAAGCTTTCTTT.

This clonotype appeared many times. The chain carries TRBV7-9 and TRBJ2-5, with 8 bases matching TRBD2. V shed 4 bases and J 5 bases; nucleotides not matched to a gene: 6. There are 14 residues in the CDR3. Germline CDR1 reads SEHNR; CDR2 reads FQNEAQ (reference sequence). The CDR3 protein is CASSSTSGAETQYF. In DNA form, the CDR3 reads TGTGCCAGCAGCTCAACTAGCGGTGCGGAGACCCAGTACTTC.

The chain carries TRBV2 and TRBJ2-1, with D uncertain. V was trimmed by 7 bases and J by 0 bases, leaving 10 bases between them. The CDR3 covers 14 residues. Germline-derived CDR1 and CDR2 are SNHLY and FYNNEI. CDR3 coding DNA: TGTGCCAGCAAAAACACGAGCTCCTACAATGAGCAGTTCTTC. Residues: CASKNTSSYNEQFF.